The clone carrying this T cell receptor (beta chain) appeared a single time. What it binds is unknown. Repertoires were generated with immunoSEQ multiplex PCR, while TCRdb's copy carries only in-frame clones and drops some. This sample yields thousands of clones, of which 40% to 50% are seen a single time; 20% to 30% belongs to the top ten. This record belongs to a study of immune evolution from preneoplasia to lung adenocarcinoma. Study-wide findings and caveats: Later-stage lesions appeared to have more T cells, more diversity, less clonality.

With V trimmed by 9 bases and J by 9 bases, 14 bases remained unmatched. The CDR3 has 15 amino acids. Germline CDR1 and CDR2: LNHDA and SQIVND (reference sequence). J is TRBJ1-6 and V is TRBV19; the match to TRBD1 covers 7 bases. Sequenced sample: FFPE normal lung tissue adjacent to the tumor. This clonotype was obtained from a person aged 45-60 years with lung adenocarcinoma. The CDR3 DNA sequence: TGTGCCAGCCAGAAGGCAGGGGGGATGAGTTCACCCCTCCACTTT. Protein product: CASQKAGGMSSPLHF.